This record covers a single TCR beta chain. The sample originates from a study of CD8+ T cells in alopecia areata. The CDR3 has 15 amino acids. V lost 5 bases and J 4 bases, leaving 18 bases between the germline ends. Germline V gene sequence: CDR1 SGHVS, CDR2 FNYEAQ. cDNA serving as the sequencing template came from extracted, reverse transcribed RNA. Clones were sequenced by immunoSEQ multiplex PCR, and TCRdb holds only the in-frame ones, with some missing. The table has more than 95,000 clones, 55% to 70% seen once. The rearrangement joins TRBV7-6 to TRBJ2-7; D may match TRBD1 or TRBD2 (7 bases each). The TCR comes from a human donor in good health. The sample consisted of CD4+ T cells sorted from blood. CDR3 DNA: TGTGCCAGCAGCCCTGTTGCAGGGGGGGGTTACGAGCAGTACTTC. This translates into CASSPVAGGGYEQYF. Using reference TRBV7-6 and TRBJ2-7 for the parts outside the CDR3, the full variable domain is GAGVSQSPRYKVTKRGQDVALRCDPISGHVSLYWYRQALGQGPEFLTYFNYEAQQDKSGLPNDRFSAERPEGSISTLTIQRTEQRDSAMYRCASSPVAGGGYEQYFGPGTRLTVT.